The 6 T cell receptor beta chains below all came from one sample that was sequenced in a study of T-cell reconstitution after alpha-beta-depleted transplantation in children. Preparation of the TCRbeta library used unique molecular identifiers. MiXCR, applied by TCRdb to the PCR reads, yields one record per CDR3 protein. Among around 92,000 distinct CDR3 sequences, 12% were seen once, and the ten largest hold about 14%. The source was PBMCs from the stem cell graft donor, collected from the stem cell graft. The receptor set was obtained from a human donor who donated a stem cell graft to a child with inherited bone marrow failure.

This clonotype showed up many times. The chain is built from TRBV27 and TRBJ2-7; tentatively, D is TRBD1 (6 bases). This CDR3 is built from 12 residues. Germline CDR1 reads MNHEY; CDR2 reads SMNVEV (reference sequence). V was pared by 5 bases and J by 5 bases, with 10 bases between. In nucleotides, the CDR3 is TGTGCCAGCAGTAAAACAGGGAACGAGCAGTACTTC. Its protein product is CASSKTGNEQYF.

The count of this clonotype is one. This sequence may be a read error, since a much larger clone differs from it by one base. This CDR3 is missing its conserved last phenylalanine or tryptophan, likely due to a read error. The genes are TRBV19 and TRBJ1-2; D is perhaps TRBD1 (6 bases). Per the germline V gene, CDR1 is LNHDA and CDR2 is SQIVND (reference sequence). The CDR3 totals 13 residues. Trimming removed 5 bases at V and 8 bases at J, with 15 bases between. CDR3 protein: CASSFRGLEGYTS. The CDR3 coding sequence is TGTGCCAGTAGTTTCCGGGGGCTGGAAGGCTACACCTCC.

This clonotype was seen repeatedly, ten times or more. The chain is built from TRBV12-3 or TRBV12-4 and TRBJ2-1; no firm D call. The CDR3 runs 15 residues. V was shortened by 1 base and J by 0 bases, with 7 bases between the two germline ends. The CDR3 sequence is CASSLDMSSYNEQFF. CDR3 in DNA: TGTGCCAGCAGTTTAGACATGAGCTCCTACAATGAGCAGTTCTTC.

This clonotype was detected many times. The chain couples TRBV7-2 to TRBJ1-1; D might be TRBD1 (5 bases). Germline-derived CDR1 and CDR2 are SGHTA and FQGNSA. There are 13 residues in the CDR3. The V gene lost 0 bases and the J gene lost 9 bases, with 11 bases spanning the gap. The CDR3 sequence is CASSLAGGKQAFF. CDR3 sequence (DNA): TGTGCCAGCAGCTTAGCCGGGGGTAAGCAAGCTTTCTTT.

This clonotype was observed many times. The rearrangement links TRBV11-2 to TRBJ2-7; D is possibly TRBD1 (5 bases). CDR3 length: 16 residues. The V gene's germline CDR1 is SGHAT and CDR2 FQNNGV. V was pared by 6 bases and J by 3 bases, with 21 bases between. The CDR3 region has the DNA TGTGCCAGCAGTCAGGGAAGGGTCTGGGATCTCTACGAGCAGTACTTC. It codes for CASSQGRVWDLYEQYF.

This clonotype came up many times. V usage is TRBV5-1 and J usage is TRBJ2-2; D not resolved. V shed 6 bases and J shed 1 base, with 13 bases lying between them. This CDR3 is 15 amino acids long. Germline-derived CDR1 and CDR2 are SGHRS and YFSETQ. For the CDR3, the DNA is TGCGCCAGCACCCTCACCCGTGGGAACACCGGGGAGCTGTTTTTT. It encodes CASTLTRGNTGELFF.